Below are 9 T cell receptor beta chains sequenced from a single sample in a study of CD8 T cells in Susac syndrome. After extraction with the RNeasy kit, roughly 0.5 to 1 ug of the RNA was reverse transcribed using random hexamers. MiXCR, run by TCRdb on the immunoSEQ multiplex PCR reads, gives a single entry per CDR3 protein. The sample has some 110,000 distinct CDR3 sequences, 93% seen once. Sequencing input: CD8+ T cells from PBMCs. All receptors derive from a human donor with multiple sclerosis.

The chain recombines TRBV7-9 with TRBJ1-6; D not certain. V was shortened by 5 bases and J by 6 bases, with 8 bases between the two germline ends. This CDR3 contains 13 residues. Germline V lookup: CDR1 SEHNR, CDR2 FQNEAQ (reference sequence). The CDR3, as DNA: TGTGCCAGCAGCCCTGTTGGTAATTCACCCCTCCACTTT. Protein: CASSPVGNSPLHF.

This chain uses TRBV7-2 with TRBJ2-6; D remains ambiguous. This CDR3 region has 13 residues. V lost 4 bases, J lost 6 bases, and 7 bases lay in between. The germline CDR1 and CDR2 sequences are SGHTA and FQGNSA. The CDR3 sequence is CASSSPTANVLTF. CDR3 DNA sequence: TGTGCCAGCAGCTCCCCGACGGCCAACGTCCTGACTTTC.

This chain links TRBV7-9 with TRBJ2-7; 9 nucleotides line up with TRBD2. This CDR3 is 16 amino acids long. V lost 10 bases, J lost 1 base, and 14 bases stayed unmatched. CDR1 is SEHNR, CDR2 FQNEAQ, per germline (reference sequence). CDR3 loop: CATAHGGTSPSYEQYF. CDR3 DNA: TGTGCCACCGCTCACGGCGGGACTAGCCCATCCTACGAGCAGTACTTC.

CDR3 in DNA: TGCAGCGTTGAAGAAGGACTAGCGGGGAATGAGCAGTTCTTC. It yields the protein CSVEEGLAGNEQFF. The chain has TRBV29-1 and TRBJ2-1; 12 nucleotides match TRBD2. The V gene's germline CDR1 is SQVTM and CDR2 ANQGSEA. This CDR3 is 14 amino acids long. The V gene end was trimmed by 0 bases and the J gene end by 7 bases; junction bases not matched to a gene: 1.

The rearrangement joins TRBV9 to TRBJ2-2; D is perhaps TRBD1 (6 bases). CDR3 length equals 16 residues. Germline values: CDR1 SGDLS, CDR2 YYNGEE. The ends were cut back, 0 bases at V and 7 bases at J, with 16 bases in the middle. The CDR3 region is CASSVGGTWAGGELFF. Here the CDR3 DNA reads TGTGCCAGCAGCGTAGGGGGGACATGGGCCGGCGGGGAGCTGTTTTTT.

The V call is TRBV3-1, the J call TRBJ1-4; a possible D gene is TRBD1 (5 bases). V was trimmed by 0 bases and J by 0 bases, leaving 5 bases between them. The V gene's germline CDR1 is LGHDT and CDR2 YNNKEL (reference sequence). This CDR3 is 15 amino acids long. CDR3 in amino acids: CASSQETATNEKLFF. CDR3 DNA sequence: TGTGCCAGCAGCCAAGAGACAGCAACTAATGAAAAACTGTTTTTT.

This chain links TRBV6-6 with TRBJ2-7; D unresolved. CDR1 is MNHNY and CDR2 is SVGAGI in the germline V gene (reference sequence). This CDR3 has 14 amino acids. V was shortened by 8 bases and J by 0 bases, with 14 bases between the two germline ends. DNA for the CDR3: TGTGCCAGCGGGGTTGTCGGTAGCTCCTACGAGCAGTACGTC. Translated: CASGVVGSSYEQYV.

V and J are TRBV14 and TRBJ2-1; TRBD2 matches at 13 bases. V trimming: 1 base; J trimming: 9 bases; junction bases outside the gene matches: 9. Germline V gene data show CDR1 as SGHDN and CDR2 as FVKESK. The CDR3 covers 17 residues. In DNA form, the CDR3 reads TGTGCCAGCAGCCAAGCTCGGACTAGCGGGAGAACGGGTGAGCAGTTCTTC. Encoded protein: CASSQARTSGRTGEQFF.

This chain links TRBV2 with TRBJ1-1; the D is unclear. The CDR3 runs 12 residues. From germline, CDR1 is SNHLY and CDR2 FYNNEI. The V end lost 7 bases, the J end lost 6 bases, and 12 bases lay between the germline ends. This CDR3 reads CASIFGIAEAFF. The CDR3 DNA sequence: TGTGCCAGCATTTTCGGGATCGCTGAAGCTTTCTTT.